Listed here are 3 T cell receptor beta chains from one sample, sequenced in a study of OX40 agonist ivuxolimab in advanced cancers. Only in-frame clones appear in the TCRdb table, and some are missing; sequencing was by immunoSEQ multiplex PCR. The sample lists around 75,000 clones; roughly 91% were seen once. The sequences come from CD4+ or CD8+ T cells sorted from blood, collected in a trial of the OX40 agonist ivuxolimab. The receptor source for this set is an adult with an advanced solid tumor such as melanoma, head and neck, liver or kidney cancer.

The chain couples TRBV2 to TRBJ2-7, with 7 bases identical to TRBD2. The length of the CDR3 is 14 residues. Germline V gives CDR1 SNHLY, CDR2 FYNNEI. V gave up 6 bases and J gave up 3 bases; unmatched junction bases: 8. The CDR3 DNA follows: TGTGCCAGCAGCCCCGGGAGGCCAGGCTACGAGCAGTACTTC. Translated: CASSPGRPGYEQYF.

The chain is built from TRBV5-1 and TRBJ2-7; 7 nucleotides line up with TRBD1. The germline CDR1 and CDR2 sequences are SGHRS and YFSETQ. V was pared by 4 bases and J by 0 bases, with 4 bases of the junction left unmatched. The CDR3 consists of 14 residues. The CDR3 spells CASSTDRLSYEQYF. CDR3 DNA sequence: TGCGCCAGCAGCACGGACAGGCTCTCCTACGAGCAGTACTTC.

The rearrangement links TRBV5-4 to TRBJ2-1; the D is unclear. The germline V gene encodes CDR1 SGHNT and CDR2 YYREEE (reference sequence). Deletions cut 4 bases from V and 6 bases from J, with 17 bases between. This CDR3 comprises 15 residues. CDR3 nucleotide sequence: TGTGCCAGCAGCGCCGACTCCCCCCGGGTCAATGAGCAGTTCTTC. It encodes CASSADSPRVNEQFF.